The clone carrying this TCR beta chain appeared once. Its target is unknown. Specified time point: late sampling 161 to 241 days after vaccination in a few convalescent patients. Before Alpha, Beta and Delta appeared in the US, convalescents tested positive (March–late 2020). This CDR3 comprises 17 residues. Germline-derived CDR1 and CDR2 are SGHTA and FQGNSA. Trimming took 5 bases from V and 4 from J; bases not matched to a gene: 14. This record belongs to a study of vaccination and CD4 T cells after COVID-19. Study overall: Post-vaccine sampling followed dose two by a median about 70 days (range 14 to 241).

TCRdb re-called the PCR reads through MiXCR, storing one row per CDR3 protein. This sample has about 39,000 distinct CDR3 sequences, with approximately 40% found just once. Whole-study findings and limits: When vaccine-specific clones from convalescent patients were examined, 304 of 307 were spike mono-reactive.

The TCR was taken from a human donor who had recovered from COVID-19. This rearrangement joins TRBV7-2 to TRBJ2-7; 10 positions match TRBD2. The sample was CD4+ T cells from blood, taken about 7 months after SARS-CoV-2 vaccination. The CDR3 DNA follows: TGTGCCAGCAGCCCCCGGAGTGGAACTAGCGGGGCATACGAGCAGTACTTC. It translates to CASSPRSGTSGAYEQYF. The whole variable domain, remainder taken from reference TRBV7-2 and TRBJ2-7, is GAGVSQSPSNKVTEKGKDVELRCDPISGHTALYWYRQSLGQGLEFLIYFQGNSAPDKSGLPSDRFSAERTGGSVSTLTIQRTQQEDSAVYLCASSPRSGTSGAYEQYFGPGTRLTVT.